One sample yielded the 23 T cell receptor beta chains listed below, sequenced in a study of CD8 T cells in ankylosing spondylitis. Using its own MiXCR run on the 5' RACE reads, TCRdb lists one record per CDR3 protein. The data show approximately 540,000 distinct CDR3 sequences, about 12% seen once. These receptors' targets are unknown. Study-level findings and limits: Seemingly distinctive of ankylosing spondylitis blood was a TCR beta motif formed by eight highly homologous variants.

Sequenced sample: blood, either unsorted or a sorted T cell fraction (not recorded which). All receptors come from a male donor with ankylosing spondylitis.

CDR3 bases: TGTGCCACCCCTAGACCCGGGACAGGGGGTAATCAGGGCTACACCTTC. It yields the protein CATPRPGTGGNQGYTF. J is TRBJ1-2 and V is TRBV9, with 11 bases identical to TRBD1. Germline CDR1 and CDR2: SGDLS and YYNGEE. The CDR3 is made up of 16 amino acids. Trimming at V came to 9 bases and at J to 8 bases, leaving 18 bases not matched to a gene. The variable domain in full, completed from reference TRBV9 and TRBJ1-2, reads DSGVTQTPKHLITATGQRVTLRCSPRSGDLSVYWYQQSLDQGLQFLIQYYNGEERAKGNILERFSAQQFPDLHSELNLSSLELGDSALYFCATPRPGTGGNQGYTFGSGTRLTVV.

The chain has TRBV5-6 and TRBJ2-2; a weak D match, TRBD1 (6 bases). The CDR3 sequence is 15 residues long. Germline assignment: CDR1 SGHDT and CDR2 YYEEEE. Trimming removed 3 bases at V and 0 bases at J, with 9 bases between. CDR3 residues: CASSWDITNTGELFF. CDR3 nucleotide sequence: TGTGCCAGCAGCTGGGACATAACGAACACCGGGGAGCTGTTTTTT.

This clonotype was counted at least ten times. This chain uses TRBV12-3 or TRBV12-4 with TRBJ2-3; no firm D call. The CDR3 spans 15 residues. V shed 5 bases and J shed 1 base, with 13 bases lying between them. CDR3 loop: CASSPDLVGTDTQYF. DNA of the CDR3: TGTGCCAGCAGTCCGGACCTGGTCGGCACAGATACGCAGTATTTT.

The chain combines TRBV20-1 with TRBJ1-5; TRBD1 is a possible D gene (5 bases). The CDR3 runs to 12 residues. Looked up from germline, CDR1 is DFQATT and CDR2 is SNEGSKA (reference sequence). Trimming pared 6 bases from V and 7 bases from J, leaving 13 bases between. In DNA form, the CDR3 reads TGCAGTGCCCGGGAGGGACGCCAGCCCCAGCATTTT. This encodes CSAREGRQPQHF.

The V call is TRBV20-1, the J call TRBJ2-3; no firm D call. CDR3 size: 12 residues. Germline-derived CDR1 and CDR2 are DFQATT and SNEGSKA (reference sequence). V lost 8 bases and J lost 2, with 11 bases in between. The CDR3 reads CSTSKVTDTQYF. DNA for the CDR3: TGCAGTACTTCAAAGGTCACAGATACGCAGTATTTT.

This clonotype was seen more than once but under ten times. J is TRBJ2-3 and V is TRBV7-2, with 14 bases aligning to TRBD2. In germline, CDR1 is SGHTA, CDR2 FQGNSA. Trimming at V came to 4 bases and at J to 3 bases, leaving 6 bases not matched to a gene. The CDR3 runs 17 residues. CDR3 sequence reads: CASSSRTSGRRTDTQYF. The CDR3 DNA reads TGTGCCAGCAGCTCCAGGACTAGCGGGAGGCGGACAGATACGCAGTATTTT. The full variable domain, in which reference TRBV7-2 and TRBJ2-3 provide the parts outside the CDR3, is GAGVSQSPSNKVTEKGKDVELRCDPISGHTALYWYRQSLGQGLEFLIYFQGNSAPDKSGLPSDRFSAERTGGSVSTLTIQRTQQEDSAVYLCASSSRTSGRRTDTQYFGPGTRLTVL.

The V gene is TRBV20-1, the J gene TRBJ1-2; maybe TRBD1 (5 bases). CDR1 is DFQATT and CDR2 is SNEGSKA in the germline V gene (reference sequence). This CDR3 is built from 14 residues. V lost 0 bases and J lost 8, with 16 bases in between. This CDR3 is CSARDLRVGDGYTF. The CDR3 coding sequence is TGCAGTGCTAGAGATCTCCGTGTGGGGGACGGCTACACCTTC.

The chain joins TRBV20-1 to TRBJ2-3; 8 bases are shared with TRBD2. Germline lookup yields CDR1 DFQATT and CDR2 SNEGSKA (reference sequence). J lost 5 bases, V lost 3 bases, and 13 bases had no gene match. This CDR3 has 16 amino acids. The CDR3 is CSARGGGSVGLDTQYF. CDR3 coding DNA: TGCAGTGCTAGGGGCGGGGGGTCGGTTGGGTTAGATACGCAGTATTTT.

The chain is built from TRBV5-1 and TRBJ1-2; no reliable D call. Germline values: CDR1 SGHRS, CDR2 YFSETQ. Trimming pared 0 bases from V and 6 bases from J, leaving 15 bases between. This CDR3 region has 15 residues. CDR3 in amino acids: CASSLGGGGGDGYTF. In DNA form, the CDR3 reads TGCGCCAGCAGCTTGGGGGGTGGTGGAGGCGATGGCTACACCTTC.

This chain joins TRBV29-1 and TRBJ2-1; D possibly matches TRBD1 or TRBD2 (6 bases each). V was cut by 6 bases and J by 9 bases, with 18 bases left in between. Germline V CDR1 and CDR2: SQVTM, ANQGSEA. This CDR3 has 13 residues. The CDR3 bases are TGCAGCGTACGTTGGGGGGCACGGCCTGAGCAGTTCTTC. Residues: CSVRWGARPEQFF.

This clonotype was recorded many times. V is TRBV5-6 and J is TRBJ2-3; 12 nucleotides line up with TRBD1. The CDR3 sequence is 15 residues long. V shed 3 bases and J 4 bases; nucleotides not matched to a gene: 3. Per the germline V gene, CDR1 is SGHDT and CDR2 is YYEEEE. The CDR3 nucleotides read TGTGCCAGCAGCTCCGGGACAGGGGGCTCAGATACGCAGTATTTT. Translated, it gives CASSSGTGGSDTQYF.

Concerning this clonotype itself: A much larger clone lies a single base off, so this may be a read error. This sequence joins TRBV6-6 and TRBJ2-5, with D perhaps given as TRBD1 or TRBD2 (5 bases each). Germline CDR1 MNHNY, CDR2 SVGAGI (reference sequence). The CDR3 extends over 12 amino acids. The CDR3 loop is CASSYFRETEYF. DNA of the CDR3: TGTGCCAGCAGTTATTTCAGGGAGACCGAGTACTTC.

This clonotype was detected many times. The junction does not match germline at one end; this may be a read error. The V and J genes are TRBV7-2 and TRBJ2-5; 15 nucleotides agree with TRBD2. The CDR3 covers 15 residues. Germline assignment: CDR1 SGHTA and CDR2 FQGNSA. The CDR3 region has the DNA TGCGCCAGCAGCTTGGGACTAGCGGGAGGAGAGACCCAGTACTTC. Its protein product is CASSLGLAGGETQYF.

A few counts support this clonotype. This chain uses TRBV7-7 with TRBJ2-1; TRBD2 matches 12 bases. Losses at the gene ends were 5 bases for V and 4 bases for J; bases not matched to a gene: 12. The CDR3 totals 18 residues. CDR1 SSHAT and CDR2 FNYEAQ come from the germline V gene (reference sequence). The CDR3 is CASSHTTGLAGIYNEQFF. CDR3 sequence (DNA): TGTGCCAGCAGCCATACGACGGGACTAGCGGGTATTTACAATGAGCAGTTCTTC.

This clonotype was seen only a few times. This rearrangement joins TRBV20-1 to TRBJ2-7; D unresolved. The CDR3 is made up of 14 amino acids. V shed 0 bases and J shed 2 bases, with 11 bases lying between them. Germline-derived CDR1 and CDR2 are DFQATT and SNEGSKA (reference sequence). As DNA, the CDR3 is TGCAGTGCTAGAGATATAGGCGGAACCTACGAGCAGTACTTC. Translated: CSARDIGGTYEQYF.

The rearrangement links TRBV21-1 to TRBJ2-1; the table's D call of TRBD1 was not tested on the DNA. TRBV21-1 is noted as a pseudogene. This CDR3 comprises 17 residues. CDR3 DNA sequence: TGTGCCAGCAGCAAAGTTAACCGGGACAGGGAAGGCCATGAGCAGTTCTTC. Translation: CASSKVNRDREGHEQFF.

V gene TRBV6-1 combines with J gene TRBJ2-7, with TRBD1 identical over 8 bases. J lost 2 bases, V lost 2 bases, and 5 bases had no gene match. CDR1 and CDR2 from the germline V gene are MNHNS and SASEGT. The CDR3 has 15 amino acids. The CDR3, as DNA: TGTGCCAGCAGTGAAAGTGGGACAGGAACCTACGAGCAGTACGTC. It translates to CASSESGTGTYEQYV.

The chain combines TRBV20-1 with TRBJ2-3; 11 bases line up with TRBD2. CDR3 length: 16 residues. Germline lookup yields CDR1 DFQATT and CDR2 SNEGSKA (reference sequence). Unmatched junction bases numbered 9, after V lost 5 bases and J lost 2 bases. The CDR3 DNA follows: TGCAGTGCTCCTGACCCGACTAGCGGGAACACAGATACGCAGTATTTT. Translated, it gives CSAPDPTSGNTDTQYF.

The chain links TRBV9 to TRBJ2-5; TRBD1 aligns across 8 bases. J lost 1 base, V lost 4 bases, and 9 bases had no gene match. Per germline, CDR1 SGDLS and CDR2 YYNGEE. There are 16 residues in the CDR3. DNA of the CDR3: TGTGCCAGCAGCCATCCCCCAGGGGGCGGCCAAGAGACCCAGTACTTC. Translated: CASSHPPGGGQETQYF.

This clonotype was counted many times. The chain links TRBV11-2 to TRBJ2-7; no firm D call. The CDR3 runs 17 residues. Trimming left V 0 bases short and J 1 base short, with 16 bases between. Per germline, CDR1 SGHAT and CDR2 FQNNGV. The CDR3 DNA is TGTGCCAGCAGCTTAGACGGAGCCCGCCTGATATCCTACGAGCAGTACTTC. Amino acids: CASSLDGARLISYEQYF.

This clonotype turned up a few times. The rearrangement uses TRBV5-1 and TRBJ1-4; a weak D match, TRBD1 (5 bases). The V end lost 0 bases, the J end lost 3 bases, and 9 bases lay between the germline ends. The length of the CDR3 is 15 residues. Germline-derived CDR1 and CDR2 are SGHRS and YFSETQ. In DNA form, the CDR3 reads TGCGCCAGCAGCTTGGCGACAGCCTCTAATGAAAAACTGTTTTTT. Its translation is CASSLATASNEKLFF.

The chain employs TRBV15 and TRBJ1-6, with D hard to call. V was clipped by 1 base and J by 10 bases, with 11 bases between them. Germline V gives CDR1 LNHNV, CDR2 YYDKDF (reference sequence). The CDR3 is 14 amino acids. The CDR3 spells CATSRGMYDSPLHF. CDR3 in DNA: TGTGCCACCAGCAGAGGGATGTATGACTCACCCCTCCACTTT.

This clonotype was counted a few times. The rearrangement links TRBV7-8 to TRBJ2-5; 10 bases agree with TRBD2. Trimming took 1 base from V and 2 from J; bases not matched to a gene: 10. Germline lookup yields CDR1 SGHVS and CDR2 FQNEAQ. The CDR3 has 18 residues. The CDR3 region has the DNA TGTGCCAGCAGCTTAGGGCTAGCGGGAGAGCGGTTACAAGAGACCCAGTACTTC. Its protein product is CASSLGLAGERLQETQYF.